The rows below give T cell receptor beta chains drawn from one sample of a study of blood T cell repertoires in COVID-19. Profiled with immunoSEQ multiplex PCR; TCRdb holds only in-frame clones, not every one. This table has roughly 180,000 clones, 70% to 90% appearing once. Sequencing input: peripheral blood. The receptors stem from a woman aged 45-65 years with COVID-19, enrolled during active disease. The CDR3 runs from the conserved cysteine through the conserved F or W. A D gene is named only where the DNA matches it firmly. Clone size appears in some rows only: once, few, many, or a class for an expanded clone.

D gene	J gene	V gene	clone size	CDR3 protein	CDR3 DNA
TRBD1	TRBJ1-4	TRBV16	.	CASSRGQGYMFF	TGTGCCAGCAGCCGAGGACAGGGTTACATGTTTTTT
.	TRBJ2-2	TRBV19	.	CATVVPGGPTGELFF	TGTGCCACCGTGGTTCCCGGGGGGCCCACCGGGGAGCTGTTTTTT
TRBD1	TRBJ1-5	TRBV5-8	.	CASSLARGGGNQPQHF	TGTGCCAGCAGCTTGGCGAGAGGGGGCGGCAATCAGCCCCAGCATTTT
.	TRBJ2-1	TRBV4-2	.	CASSQGEGSSYNEQFF	TGTGCCAGCAGCCAAGGTGAGGGAAGCTCCTACAATGAGCAGTTCTTC
TRBD2	TRBJ2-7	TRBV7-8	once	CASSLAFKGLAGDSSYEQYF	TGTGCCAGCAGCTTAGCGTTTAAGGGACTAGCGGGGGATAGCTCCTACGAGCAGTACTTC
.	TRBJ2-7	TRBV3-1/TRBV3-2	once	CASSHPTRYEQYF	TGTGCCAGCAGCCACCCGACAAGATACGAGCAGTACTTC
.	TRBJ1-2	TRBV9	.	CASSVGSGKSYGYTF	TGTGCCAGCAGCGTAGGATCAGGGAAGAGCTATGGCTACACCTTC
TRBD1	TRBJ2-2	TRBV4-3	.	CASSQDSTGGTGELFF	TGCGCCAGCAGCCAAGATTCCACAGGGGGCACCGGGGAGCTGTTTTTT
TRBD1	TRBJ2-7	TRBV27	.	CASSPQDRGFHEQYF	TGTGCCAGCAGTCCCCAGGACAGGGGGTTCCACGAGCAGTACTTC
TRBD1	TRBJ1-2	TRBV5-5	.	CASSFQQGAHGYTF	TGTGCCAGCAGCTTTCAACAGGGGGCTCATGGCTACACCTTC
TRBD1	TRBJ2-3	TRBV10-3	once	CAISSGQGVEDTQYF	TGTGCCATCAGTTCGGGACAGGGGGTGGAAGATACGCAGTATTTT
TRBD1	TRBJ1-2	TRBV27	.	CASSLGTGPNYGYTF	TGTGCCAGCAGTTTAGGGACAGGGCCTAACTATGGCTACACCTTC
TRBD1	TRBJ2-1	TRBV4-3	.	CASSQDPPDRGDEQFF	TGCGCCAGCAGCCAAGATCCCCCGGACAGGGGCGATGAGCAGTTCTTC
.	TRBJ2-6	TRBV27	.	CASNTREGANVLTF	TGTGCCAGCAATACCAGGGAAGGGGCCAACGTCCTGACTTTC
.	TRBJ2-7	TRBV30	.	CAWSVLGGMSYEQYF	TGTGCCTGGAGTGTCCTCGGCGGGATGTCCTACGAGCAGTACTTC
TRBD2	TRBJ2-5	TRBV19	.	CASSDRGIAGGLKETQYF	TGTGCCAGTAGTGACCGCGGAATAGCGGGGGGGCTTAAAGAGACCCAGTACTTC
.	TRBJ2-5	TRBV5-1	.	CASVQEGEETQYF	TGCGCCAGCGTCCAAGAGGGGGAAGAGACCCAGTACTTC
TRBD2	TRBJ2-2	TRBV7-2	.	CASSFRAGDRNAGELFF	TGTGCCAGCAGCTTTCGAGCGGGGGACCGAAACGCCGGGGAGCTGTTTTTT
.	TRBJ2-7	TRBV21-1	.	CARGQPDEQYF	TGTGCCAGGGGACAGCCTGACGAGCAGTACTTC
TRBD2	TRBJ2-7	TRBV7-8	.	CASSSPLLADIYEQYF	TGTGCCAGCAGCTCCCCCTTACTAGCGGACATCTACGAGCAGTACTTC
.	TRBJ1-5	TRBV6-6	.	CASSYSMAGQPQHF	TGTGCCAGCAGTTACTCGATGGCGGGCCAGCCCCAGCATTTT
TRBD2	TRBJ2-1	TRBV6-2/TRBV6-3	.	CASSTAGGFYNEQFF	TGTGCCAGCAGTACCGCGGGGGGATTCTACAATGAGCAGTTCTTC
TRBD1	TRBJ1-3	TRBV11-3	.	CASGKRDRGDAIYF	TGTGCCAGCGGGAAGAGGGACAGGGGAGACGCCATATATTTT
.	TRBJ2-3	TRBV7-9	.	CASTLGVTDTQYF	TGTGCCAGCACCCTCGGGGTCACAGATACGCAGTATTTT
.	TRBJ2-3	TRBV28	few	CASRRQTNTDTQYF	TGTGCCAGCCGGCGACAGACCAACACAGATACGCAGTATTTT
TRBD2	TRBJ2-7	TRBV6-5	few	CASSTSGGLYEQYF	TGTGCCAGCAGTACTAGCGGGGGGCTGTACGAGCAGTACTTC
.	TRBJ2-2	TRBV6-5	.	CASSYSPDTGELFF	TGTGCCAGCAGTTACTCCCCAGACACCGGGGAGCTGTTTTTT
TRBD1	TRBJ2-5	TRBV30	.	CAWSPGGIEKETQYF	TGTGCCTGGAGTCCAGGGGGTATAGAAAAAGAGACCCAGTACTTC
.	TRBJ1-2	TRBV14	.	CASSQAGGSYTF	TGTGCCAGCAGCCAAGCGGGTGGAAGCTACACCTTC
.	TRBJ1-3	TRBV4-1	.	CASSHGGGGNTIYF	TGCGCCAGCAGCCATGGGGGGGGTGGAAACACCATATATTTT
.	TRBJ1-1	TRBV18	.	CASSPPGGETEAFF	TGTGCCAGCTCACCACCGGGGGGGGAAACTGAAGCTTTCTTT